This section outlines one T cell receptor beta chain sequence together with its context. The antigen is unknown. The source of the sample is a study of graft-versus-host responses after intestinal transplantation. Study details: Each patient got anti-thymocyte globulin induction, then tacrolimus and steroids for around three years.

Data came from immunoSEQ multiplex PCR; TCRdb stores just in-frame clones and leaves some out. The repertoire holds about 78,000 clones, almost 90% seen once, with about 4% in the top ten. Trimming removed 2 bases from V and 0 bases from J; junction bases left unmatched: 8. The germline CDR1 and CDR2 sequences are MGHDK and SYGVNS. The CDR3 totals 18 residues. The rearrangement uses TRBV25-1 and TRBJ2-1; 9 bases are a match to TRBD1. The material sequenced was unstimulated CD8+ T cells sorted from spleen or lymph node cells, taken before transplant. The origin of this receptor is a human donor who was the organ donor for an intestinal transplant. CDR3 amino acids: CASSEGDRALSSYNEQFF. Written as DNA, the CDR3 is TGTGCCAGCAGTGAAGGGGACAGGGCTTTGAGCTCCTACAATGAGCAGTTCTTC.